This TCR beta chain was identified in a study of T cell responses to AZD1222 COVID-19 vaccine. Study findings and constraints: Females made up more of the donors, who were largely white British, and clonal diversity may have come out too low. No repertoire was sampled before or during the peak T cell response, only after it.

TCRdb's table, derived via immunoSEQ multiplex PCR, lists solely in-frame clones and lacks some. The data contain 80,000 or so clones, roughly four fifths of them seen just once; the ten biggest clones take up 2.5% to 3.5%. The trim removed 1 base at V and 1 base at J, leaving 3 bases unmatched. The CDR3 has 15 amino acids. Germline CDR1 is LNHDA and CDR2 is SQIVND (reference sequence). As to this clone: The target antigen is unknown.

The origin of this receptor is an adult in good health. The sequenced sample was peripheral blood, obtained on day 0 of AZD1222 vaccination. The J gene is TRBJ2-7, the V gene TRBV19; TRBD2 aligns across 8 bases. The CDR3 DNA is TGTGCCAGTAGTATAGTCGCGGGAGGATCCTACGAGCAGTACTTC. Residues: CASSIVAGGSYEQYF.